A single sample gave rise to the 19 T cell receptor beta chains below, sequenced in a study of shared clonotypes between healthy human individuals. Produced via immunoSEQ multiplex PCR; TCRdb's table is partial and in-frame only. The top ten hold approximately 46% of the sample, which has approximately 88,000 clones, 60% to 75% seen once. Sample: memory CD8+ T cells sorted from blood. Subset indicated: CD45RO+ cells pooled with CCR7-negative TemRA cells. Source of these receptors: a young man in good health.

The CDR3 reads CASSQVLGYEQYF. CDR3 bases: TGCGCCAGCAGCCAAGTATTGGGCTACGAGCAGTACTTC. The chain links TRBV4-1 to TRBJ2-7; D ambiguous. Trimming shortened V by 1 base and J by 3 bases, and 7 bases separated the two germline ends. CDR1 is MGHRA and CDR2 is YSYEKL in the germline V gene. CDR3 length equals 13 residues.

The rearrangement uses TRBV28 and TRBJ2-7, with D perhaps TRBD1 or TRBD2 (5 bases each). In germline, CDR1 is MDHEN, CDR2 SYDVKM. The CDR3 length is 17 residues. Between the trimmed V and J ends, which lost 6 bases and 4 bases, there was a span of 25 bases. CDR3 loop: CASRGTDHPLVLYEQYF. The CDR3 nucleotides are TGTGCCAGCAGGGGGACGGACCACCCCCTAGTTCTTTACGAGCAGTACTTC.

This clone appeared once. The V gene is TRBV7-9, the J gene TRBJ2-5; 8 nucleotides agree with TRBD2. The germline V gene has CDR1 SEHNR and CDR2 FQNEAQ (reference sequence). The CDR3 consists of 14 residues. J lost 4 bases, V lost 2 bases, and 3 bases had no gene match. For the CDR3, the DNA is TGTGCCAGCAGCTTATCAGCGGGAGTAGAGACCCAGTACTTC. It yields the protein CASSLSAGVETQYF. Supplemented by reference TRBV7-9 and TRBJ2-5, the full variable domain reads DTGVSQNPRHKITKRGQNVTFRCDPISEHNRLYWYRQTLGQGPEFLTYFQNEAQLEKSRLLSDRFSAERPKGSFSTLEIQRTEQGDSAMYLCASSLSAGVETQYFGPGTRLLVL.

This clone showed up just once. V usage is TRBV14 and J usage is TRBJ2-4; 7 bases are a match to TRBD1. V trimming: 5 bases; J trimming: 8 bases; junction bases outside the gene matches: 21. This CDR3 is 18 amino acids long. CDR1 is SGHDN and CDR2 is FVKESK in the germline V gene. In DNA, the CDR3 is TGTGCCAGCAGCAAAAAGCCACGCTCGACAGGGAGTGACGACATTCAGTACTTC. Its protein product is CASSKKPRSTGSDDIQYF.

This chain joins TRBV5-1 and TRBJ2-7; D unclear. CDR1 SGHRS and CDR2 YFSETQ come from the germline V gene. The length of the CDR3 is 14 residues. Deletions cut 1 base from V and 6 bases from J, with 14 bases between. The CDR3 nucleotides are TGCGCCAGCAGCTTGTCCACTACCCCTGGCGAGCAGTACTTC. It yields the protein CASSLSTTPGEQYF.

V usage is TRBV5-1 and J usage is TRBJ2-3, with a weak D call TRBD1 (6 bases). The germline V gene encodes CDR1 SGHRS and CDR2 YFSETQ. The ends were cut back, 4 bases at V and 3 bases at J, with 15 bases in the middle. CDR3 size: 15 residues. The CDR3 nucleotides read TGCGCCAGCAGCCCAGGACTGGGGGCGACAGATACGCAGTATTTT. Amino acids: CASSPGLGATDTQYF.

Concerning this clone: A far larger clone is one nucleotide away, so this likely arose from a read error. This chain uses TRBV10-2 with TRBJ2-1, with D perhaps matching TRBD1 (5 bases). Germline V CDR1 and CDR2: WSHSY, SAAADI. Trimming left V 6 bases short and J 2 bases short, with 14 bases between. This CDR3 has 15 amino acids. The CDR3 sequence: CASSNRNPTYNEQFF. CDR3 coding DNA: TGCGCCAGCAGCAACAGGAATCCCACCTACAATGAGCAGTTCTTC.

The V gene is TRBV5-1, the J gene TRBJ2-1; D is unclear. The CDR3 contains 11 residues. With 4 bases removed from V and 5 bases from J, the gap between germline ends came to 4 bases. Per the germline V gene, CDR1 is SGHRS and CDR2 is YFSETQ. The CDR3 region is CASSQNNEQFF. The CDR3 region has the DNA TGCGCCAGCAGCCAGAACAATGAGCAGTTCTTC. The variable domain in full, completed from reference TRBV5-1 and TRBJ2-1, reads KAGVTQTPRYLIKTRGQQVTLSCSPISGHRSVSWYQQTPGQGLQFLFEYFSETQRNKGNFPGRFSGRQFSNSRSEMNVSTLELGDSALYLCASSQNNEQFFGPGTRLTVL.

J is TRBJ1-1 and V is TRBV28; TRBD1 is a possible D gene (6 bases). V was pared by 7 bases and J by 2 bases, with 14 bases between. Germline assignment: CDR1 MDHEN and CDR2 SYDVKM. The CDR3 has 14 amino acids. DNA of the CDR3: TGTGCCAGCATCCTAGGGGGGTTAAACACTGAAGCTTTCTTT. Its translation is CASILGGLNTEAFF.

CDR3 amino acids: CASSASLATSGSRRELFF. The CDR3 nucleotides read TGTGCCAGCAGCGCATCTTTAGCGACTAGCGGGAGTCGGCGGGAGCTGTTTTTT. This chain connects TRBV9 to TRBJ2-2, with TRBD2 identical over 12 bases. Germline V gene data show CDR1 as SGDLS and CDR2 as YYNGEE. This CDR3 spans 18 amino acids. Trimming removed 3 bases from V and 9 bases from J; junction bases left unmatched: 15. Supplemented by reference TRBV9 and TRBJ2-2, the full variable domain reads DSGVTQTPKHLITATGQRVTLRCSPRSGDLSVYWYQQSLDQGLQFLIQYYNGEERAKGNILERFSAQQFPDLHSELNLSSLELGDSALYFCASSASLATSGSRRELFFGEGSRLTVL.

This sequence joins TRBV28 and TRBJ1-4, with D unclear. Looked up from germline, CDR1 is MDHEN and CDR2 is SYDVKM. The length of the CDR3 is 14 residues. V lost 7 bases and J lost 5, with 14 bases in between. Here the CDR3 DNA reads TGTGCCAGCATGGATCAGTTACCAAATGAAAAACTGTTTTTT. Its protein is CASMDQLPNEKLFF.

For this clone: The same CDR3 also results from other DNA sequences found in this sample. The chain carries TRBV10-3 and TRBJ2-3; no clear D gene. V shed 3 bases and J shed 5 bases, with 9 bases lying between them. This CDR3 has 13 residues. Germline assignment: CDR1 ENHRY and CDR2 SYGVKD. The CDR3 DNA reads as TGTGCCATCAGTGACCCGACAAGAGATACGCAGTATTTT. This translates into CAISDPTRDTQYF.

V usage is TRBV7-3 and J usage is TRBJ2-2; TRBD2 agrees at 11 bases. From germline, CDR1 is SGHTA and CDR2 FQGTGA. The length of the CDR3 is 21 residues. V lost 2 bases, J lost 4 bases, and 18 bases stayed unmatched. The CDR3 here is CASSLSPLIFSSGRPTGELFF. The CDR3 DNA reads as TGTGCCAGCAGCTTATCCCCCCTCATATTTTCTAGCGGGAGGCCCACCGGGGAGCTGTTTTTT.

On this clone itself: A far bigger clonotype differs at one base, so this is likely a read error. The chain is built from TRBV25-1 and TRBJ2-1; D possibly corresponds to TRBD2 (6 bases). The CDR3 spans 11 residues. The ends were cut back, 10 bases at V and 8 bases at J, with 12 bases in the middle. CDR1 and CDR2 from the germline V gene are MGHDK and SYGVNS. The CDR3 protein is CANSPGDEQFF. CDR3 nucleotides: TGTGCCAACTCCCCGGGAGATGAGCAGTTCTTC.

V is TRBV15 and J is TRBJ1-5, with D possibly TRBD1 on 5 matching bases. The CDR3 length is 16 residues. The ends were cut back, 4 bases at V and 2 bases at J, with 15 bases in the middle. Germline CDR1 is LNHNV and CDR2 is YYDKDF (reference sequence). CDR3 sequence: CATSNLPPGGNQPQHF. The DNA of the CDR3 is TGTGCCACCAGCAATCTGCCCCCGGGGGGCAATCAGCCCCAGCATTTT.

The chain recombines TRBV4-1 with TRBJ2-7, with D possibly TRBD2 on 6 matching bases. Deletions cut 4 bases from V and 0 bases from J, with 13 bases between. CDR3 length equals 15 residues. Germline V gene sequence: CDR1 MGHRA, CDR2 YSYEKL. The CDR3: CASSPRAGSSYEQYF. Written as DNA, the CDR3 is TGCGCCAGCAGCCCCCGAGCGGGTAGCTCCTACGAGCAGTACTTC.

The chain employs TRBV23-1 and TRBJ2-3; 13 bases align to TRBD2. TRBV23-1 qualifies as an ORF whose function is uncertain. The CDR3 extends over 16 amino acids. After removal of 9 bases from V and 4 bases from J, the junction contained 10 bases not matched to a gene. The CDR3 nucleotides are TGCGCCAGTACTAGCGGGAGGGCCGTGTACGCAGATACGCAGTATTTT. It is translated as CASTSGRAVYADTQYF.

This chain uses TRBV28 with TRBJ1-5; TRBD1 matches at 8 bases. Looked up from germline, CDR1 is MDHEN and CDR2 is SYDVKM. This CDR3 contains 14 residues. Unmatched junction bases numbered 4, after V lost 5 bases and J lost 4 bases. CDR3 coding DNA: TGTGCCAGCAGTAACAGGGGGAGGAATCAGCCCCAGCATTTT. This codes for CASSNRGRNQPQHF.

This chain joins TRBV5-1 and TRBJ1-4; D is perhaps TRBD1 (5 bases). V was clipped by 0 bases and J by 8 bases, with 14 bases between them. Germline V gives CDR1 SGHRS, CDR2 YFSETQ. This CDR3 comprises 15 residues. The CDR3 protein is CASSLAGTAGEKLFF. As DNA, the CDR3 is TGCGCCAGCAGCTTGGCCGGGACCGCTGGAGAAAAACTGTTTTTT.